This T cell receptor (beta chain) was retrieved from a study of cytomegalovirus exposure and HLA in healthy donors. Study-level findings and limits: Rare TCR sequences dominated, though some public TCRs recurred in many donors.

This PCR relied on a set of 60 Vbeta primers and 13 Jbeta primers. Some clones are missing from TCRdb's copy, which holds only in-frame ones; the method was immunoSEQ multiplex PCR. Of approximately 140,000 clones in the sample, 77% were seen once. A word on this clone: Antigen unknown.

The specimen was PBMCs. The receptor's source is a female donor in good health and CMV-seronegative.

The CDR3 DNA sequence: TGCGCCAGCAGCTTGCAGGGGACAGGGGGCTCTCACTCTGGAAACACCATATATTTT. It specifies CASSLQGTGGSHSGNTIYF. V and J are TRBV5-1 and TRBJ1-3, with TRBD1 identical over 12 bases. CDR3 length: 19 amino acids. The V gene end was trimmed by 1 base and the J gene end by 0 bases; junction bases not matched to a gene: 8. In germline, CDR1 is SGHRS, CDR2 YFSETQ.